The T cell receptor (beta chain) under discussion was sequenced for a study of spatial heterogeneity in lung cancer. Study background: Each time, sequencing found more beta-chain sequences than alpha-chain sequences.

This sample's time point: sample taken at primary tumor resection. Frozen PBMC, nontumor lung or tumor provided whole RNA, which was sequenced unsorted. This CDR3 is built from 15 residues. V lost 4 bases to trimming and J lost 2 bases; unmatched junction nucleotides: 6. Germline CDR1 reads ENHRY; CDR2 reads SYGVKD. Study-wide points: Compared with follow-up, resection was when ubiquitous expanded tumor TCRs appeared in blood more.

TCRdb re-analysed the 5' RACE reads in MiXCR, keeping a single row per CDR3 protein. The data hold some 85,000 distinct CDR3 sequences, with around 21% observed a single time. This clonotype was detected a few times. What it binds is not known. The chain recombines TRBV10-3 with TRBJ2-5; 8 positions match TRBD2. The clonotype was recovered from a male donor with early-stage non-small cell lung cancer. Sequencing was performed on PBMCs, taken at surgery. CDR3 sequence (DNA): TGTGCCATCAGTGCTACGGGAGGGAATCAAGAGACCCAGTACTTC. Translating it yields CAISATGGNQETQYF.